This T cell receptor beta chain is drawn from a study of STAT5B mutations in CD4+ large granular lymphocyte leukemia. Points from the study as a whole: Top patient clones used TRBV06 genes more often: 8/27 versus 2/35 in controls.

Sequencing was at survey level. Some clones are missing from TCRdb's copy, which holds only in-frame ones; the method was immunoSEQ multiplex PCR. This table holds approximately 40,000 clones, 65% to 85% found once. As to this clone: Its specificity is not known.

Germline CDR1 reads SGHNT; CDR2 reads YYREEE (reference sequence). The CDR3 contains 14 residues. V was shortened by 0 bases and J by 1 base, with 7 bases between the two germline ends. V gene TRBV5-4 combines with J gene TRBJ2-5; no firm D call. The clonotype comes from a human donor in good health. The sequenced sample was CD4+ T cells from blood buffy coats. CDR3 DNA: TGTGCCAGCAGCTTGGGTTCCTTCCAAGAGACCCAGTACTTC. Translating it yields CASSLGSFQETQYF.